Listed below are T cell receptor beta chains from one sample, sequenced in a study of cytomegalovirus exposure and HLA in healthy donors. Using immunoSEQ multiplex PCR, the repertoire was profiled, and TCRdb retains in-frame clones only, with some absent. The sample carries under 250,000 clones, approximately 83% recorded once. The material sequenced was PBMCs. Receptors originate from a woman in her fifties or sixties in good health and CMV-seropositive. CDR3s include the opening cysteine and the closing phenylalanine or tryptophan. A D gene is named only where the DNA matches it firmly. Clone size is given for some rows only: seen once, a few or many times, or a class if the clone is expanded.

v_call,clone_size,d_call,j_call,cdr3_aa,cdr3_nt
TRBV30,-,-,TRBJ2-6,CAWSVPRDPGANVLTF,TGTGCCTGGAGTGTACCGAGGGATCCTGGGGCCAACGTCCTGACTTTC
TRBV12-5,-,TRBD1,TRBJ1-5,CASGYGTGDQPQHF,TGTGCTAGTGGCTACGGGACAGGTGATCAGCCCCAGCATTTT
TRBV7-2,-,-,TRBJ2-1,CASSLGGEQFF,TGTGCCAGCAGCCTCGGAGGTGAGCAGTTCTTC
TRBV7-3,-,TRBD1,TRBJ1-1,CASSPTGAPTGAFF,TGTGCCAGCAGCCCAACAGGGGCTCCTACTGGGGCTTTCTTT
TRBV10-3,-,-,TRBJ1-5,CAISVGEADQPQHF,TGTGCCATCAGTGTTGGGGAGGCTGATCAGCCCCAGCATTTT
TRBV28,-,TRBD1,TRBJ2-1,CASSTQGDEQFF,TGTGCCAGCAGCACGCAGGGGGATGAGCAGTTCTTC
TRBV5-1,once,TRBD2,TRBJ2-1,CASSLVRGGAVNEQFF,TGCGCCAGCAGCTTGGTACGGGGGGGGGCAGTCAATGAGCAGTTCTTC
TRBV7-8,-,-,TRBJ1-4,CASSLRGDEKLFF,TGTGCCAGCAGCTTACGTGGAGACGAAAAACTGTTTTTT
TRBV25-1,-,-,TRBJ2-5,CASSSPGVETQYF,TGTGCCAGCAGTTCTCCGGGGGTAGAGACCCAGTACTTC
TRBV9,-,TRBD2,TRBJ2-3,CASSPGLAGGVTDTQYF,TGTGCCAGCAGCCCGGGACTAGCGGGGGGAGTGACAGATACGCAGTATTTT
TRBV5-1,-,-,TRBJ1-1,CASSFQVRDEAFF,TGCGCCAGCAGCTTTCAGGTCAGGGATGAAGCTTTCTTT
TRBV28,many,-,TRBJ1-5,CASSRDSLNQPQHF,TGTGCCAGCAGTCGCGACAGCCTCAATCAGCCCCAGCATTTT